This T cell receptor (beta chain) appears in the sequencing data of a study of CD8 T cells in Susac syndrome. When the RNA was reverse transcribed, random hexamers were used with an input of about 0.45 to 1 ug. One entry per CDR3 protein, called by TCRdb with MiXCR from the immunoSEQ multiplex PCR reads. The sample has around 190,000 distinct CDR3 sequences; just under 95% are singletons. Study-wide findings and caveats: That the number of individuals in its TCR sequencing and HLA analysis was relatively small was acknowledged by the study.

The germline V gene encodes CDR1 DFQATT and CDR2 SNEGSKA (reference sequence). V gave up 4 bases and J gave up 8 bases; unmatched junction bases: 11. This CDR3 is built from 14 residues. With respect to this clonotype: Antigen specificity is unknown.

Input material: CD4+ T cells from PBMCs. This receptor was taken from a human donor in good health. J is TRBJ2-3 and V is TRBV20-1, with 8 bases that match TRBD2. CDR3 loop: CSATGDGRGFTQYF. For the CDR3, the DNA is TGCAGTGCTACCGGCGACGGGAGGGGGTTTACGCAGTATTTT.